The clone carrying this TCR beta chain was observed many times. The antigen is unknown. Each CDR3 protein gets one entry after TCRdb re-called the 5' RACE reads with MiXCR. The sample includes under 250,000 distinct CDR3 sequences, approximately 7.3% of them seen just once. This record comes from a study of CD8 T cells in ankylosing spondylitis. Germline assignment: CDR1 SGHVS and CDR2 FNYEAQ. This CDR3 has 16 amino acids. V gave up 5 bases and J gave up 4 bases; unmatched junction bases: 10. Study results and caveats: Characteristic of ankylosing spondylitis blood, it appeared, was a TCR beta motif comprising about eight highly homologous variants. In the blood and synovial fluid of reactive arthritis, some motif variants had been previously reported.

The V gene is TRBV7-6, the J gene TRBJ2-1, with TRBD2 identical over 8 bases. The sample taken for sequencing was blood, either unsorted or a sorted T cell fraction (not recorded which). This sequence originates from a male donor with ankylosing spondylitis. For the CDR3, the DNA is TGTGCCAGCAGCCAGTCGGGGGGGTGGGTATACAATGAGCAGTTCTTC. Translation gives CASSQSGGWVYNEQFF.